Below are 16 T cell receptor beta chains sequenced from a single sample in a study of blood T cell repertoires in COVID-19. Sequencing was performed with immunoSEQ multiplex PCR; in TCRdb, only in-frame clones are kept and a portion is missing. Of some 110,000 clones listed, 84% are singletons. The sequenced material came from PBMCs or T cells enriched from blood (not recorded which). The origin of the receptors is a woman in her thirties who had recovered from COVID-19.

The chain uses TRBV29-1 and TRBJ2-7; the match to TRBD2 covers 13 bases. Per germline, CDR1 SQVTM and CDR2 ANQGSEA. The CDR3 is 14 amino acids. V lost 3 bases to trimming and J lost 11 bases; unmatched junction nucleotides: 10. The CDR3 sequence is CSVDIAGLAGVEYF. The CDR3 nucleotides read TGCAGCGTTGATATCGCCGGACTAGCGGGGGTTGAGTACTTC.

The chain uses TRBV19 and TRBJ1-1; TRBD1 is a possible D gene (5 bases). CDR3 length: 15 amino acids. The V end lost 2 bases, the J end lost 1 base, and 11 bases lay between the germline ends. The germline CDR1 and CDR2 sequences are LNHDA and SQIVND (reference sequence). CDR3 loop: CASSIRQRRNTEAFF. For the CDR3, the DNA is TGTGCCAGTAGTATACGACAGAGGCGGAACACTGAAGCTTTCTTT.

This rearrangement joins TRBV11-3 to TRBJ2-3; the D gene is possibly TRBD2 (6 bases). Germline V gene data show CDR1 as SGHNT and CDR2 as YENEEA. This CDR3 is 14 amino acids long. V was pared by 5 bases and J by 3 bases, with 12 bases between. DNA of the CDR3: TGTGCCAGCAGCCCCTCGGCGGGGACAGATACGCAGTATTTT. Translated: CASSPSAGTDTQYF.

The J gene is TRBJ2-1, the V gene TRBV7-2; tentative D call: TRBD2 (5 bases). There are 15 residues in the CDR3. Trimming shortened V by 1 base and J by 6 bases, and 13 bases separated the two germline ends. Germline CDR1 reads SGHTA; CDR2 reads FQGNSA. The CDR3 protein is CASSLGTLASNEQFF. In nucleotides, the CDR3 is TGTGCCAGCAGCTTAGGGACTCTGGCCAGCAATGAGCAGTTCTTC.

This clone was counted between two and nine times. The V gene is TRBV9, the J gene TRBJ1-2; no reliable D call. Germline CDR1 and CDR2: SGDLS and YYNGEE. The germline V and J ends were trimmed by 0 bases and 2 bases, with 8 bases remaining between them. The CDR3 is 14 residues long. CDR3 region: CASSVAVRNYGYTF. In DNA, the CDR3 is TGTGCCAGCAGCGTAGCCGTCAGGAACTATGGCTACACCTTC.

Here the CDR3 reads CASSSSGASYEQYF. For the CDR3, the DNA is TGTGCCAGCAGTTCTAGCGGAGCCTCCTACGAGCAGTACTTC. The chain uses TRBV28 and TRBJ2-7; TRBD2 matches 7 bases. V gave up 4 bases and J gave up 0 bases; unmatched junction bases: 3. The length of the CDR3 is 14 residues. Germline-derived CDR1 and CDR2 are MDHEN and SYDVKM.

V is TRBV7-9 and J is TRBJ1-1, with TRBD1 as a possible D gene (6 bases). CDR3 length: 16 residues. V gave up 6 bases and J gave up 1 base, with 18 bases separating them. Germline lookup yields CDR1 SEHNR and CDR2 FQNEAQ (reference sequence). The CDR3 coding sequence is TGTGCCAGCAGGGACACCGGCGGGGGCTGGAACACTGAAGCTTTCTTT. Amino acid sequence: CASRDTGGGWNTEAFF.

This sequence joins TRBV24-1 and TRBJ1-2; D ambiguous. Trimming took off 4 bases at V and 4 bases at J, with 12 bases between the two ends. This CDR3 spans 14 amino acids. Germline CDR1 is KGHDR and CDR2 is SFDVKD. CDR3: CATSDQTPPYGYTF. For the CDR3, the DNA is TGTGCCACCAGTGACCAGACACCACCCTATGGCTACACCTTC.

Remarks on this clone: Distinct nucleotide sequences in the sample also encode this CDR3. The chain employs TRBV12-3 or TRBV12-4 and TRBJ1-1, with a possible D match to TRBD1 (5 bases). The CDR3 is 13 residues long. The V end lost 2 bases, the J end lost 1 base, and 5 bases lay between the germline ends. The CDR3 sequence is CASSLQGNTEAFF. CDR3 sequence (DNA): TGTGCCAGCAGTTTACAGGGGAACACTGAAGCTTTCTTT.

There are a few counts of this clone. The V call is TRBV5-6, the J call TRBJ2-2; 9 nucleotides align to TRBD2. Germline V gene lookup returns CDR1 SGHDT and CDR2 YYEEEE. The CDR3 is made up of 16 amino acids. Losses at the gene ends were 4 bases for V and 6 bases for J; bases not matched to a gene: 10. The CDR3 bases are TGTGCCAGCAGCCGATTAGCGGGAGTACTTTCCGGGGAGCTGTTTTTT. Amino acids: CASSRLAGVLSGELFF. Variable domain in full (rest from reference TRBV5-6 and TRBJ2-2): DAGVTQSPTHLIKTRGQQVTLRCSPKSGHDTVSWYQQALGQGPQFIFQYYEEEERQRGNFPDRFSGHQFPNYSSELNVNALLLGDSALYLCASSRLAGVLSGELFFGEGSRLTVL.

This chain connects TRBV19 to TRBJ2-1; TRBD2 matches 12 bases. CDR3 length: 15 amino acids. CDR1 and CDR2 from the germline V gene are LNHDA and SQIVND (reference sequence). V was pared by 4 bases and J by 5 bases, with 3 bases of the junction left unmatched. CDR3 residues: CASSRRTSGNNEQFF. CDR3 bases: TGTGCCAGTAGTAGGAGGACTAGCGGGAACAATGAGCAGTTCTTC.

This chain links TRBV19 with TRBJ1-6; TRBD1 might be the D (6 bases). CDR1 is LNHDA and CDR2 is SQIVND in the germline V gene (reference sequence). V was clipped by 6 bases and J by 9 bases, with 18 bases between them. This CDR3 region has 15 residues. The CDR3 DNA reads TGTGCCAGTAGAGAGATACAGGGCAAAGGTTCACCCCTCCACTTT. It yields the protein CASREIQGKGSPLHF.

The chain joins TRBV2 to TRBJ1-5; no firm D call. V dropped 7 bases and J dropped 1 base, with 8 bases sitting between them. CDR3 size: 13 residues. Per germline, CDR1 SNHLY and CDR2 FYNNEI. DNA of the CDR3: TGTGCCAGCACGAGAGCGAGCAATCAGCCCCAGCATTTT. Encoded protein: CASTRASNQPQHF.

The chain employs TRBV5-1 and TRBJ2-1; possibly TRBD1 for D (6 bases). The V end was cut by 4 bases, the J end by 0 bases, with 14 bases between. Germline-derived CDR1 and CDR2 are SGHRS and YFSETQ. The CDR3 covers 16 residues. The CDR3 region is CASSHETGSSYNEQFF. As DNA, the CDR3 is TGCGCCAGCAGCCATGAAACAGGGAGCTCCTACAATGAGCAGTTCTTC.

In regard to this clone: Within the sample, other DNA sequences also encode this same CDR3. This chain uses TRBV5-1 with TRBJ1-6, with D perhaps matching TRBD1 (6 bases). CDR1 is SGHRS, CDR2 YFSETQ, per germline. CDR3 length: 14 residues. V gave up 1 base and J gave up 7 bases, with 9 bases separating them. The CDR3 region has the DNA TGCGCCAGCAGCTTGTCAGGGGACAATTCACCCCTCCACTTT. Residues: CASSLSGDNSPLHF.

This clone was picked up one time. The rearrangement links TRBV19 to TRBJ1-5; 10 bases line up with TRBD1. CDR1 and CDR2 from the germline V gene are LNHDA and SQIVND (reference sequence). The V segment lost 6 bases and the J segment 4 bases; nucleotides outside the gene matches: 3. The CDR3 is made up of 14 amino acids. In DNA form, the CDR3 reads TGTGCCAGTAGACGGACAGGGGGGAATCAGCCCCAGCATTTT. As protein: CASRRTGGNQPQHF. Based on the CDR3 plus reference TRBV19 and TRBJ1-5, the full variable domain is DGGITQSPKYLFRKEGQNVTLSCEQNLNHDAMYWYRQDPGQGLRLIYYSQIVNDFQKGDIAEGYSVSREKKESFPLTVTSAQKNPTAFYLCASRRTGGNQPQHFGDGTRLSIL.